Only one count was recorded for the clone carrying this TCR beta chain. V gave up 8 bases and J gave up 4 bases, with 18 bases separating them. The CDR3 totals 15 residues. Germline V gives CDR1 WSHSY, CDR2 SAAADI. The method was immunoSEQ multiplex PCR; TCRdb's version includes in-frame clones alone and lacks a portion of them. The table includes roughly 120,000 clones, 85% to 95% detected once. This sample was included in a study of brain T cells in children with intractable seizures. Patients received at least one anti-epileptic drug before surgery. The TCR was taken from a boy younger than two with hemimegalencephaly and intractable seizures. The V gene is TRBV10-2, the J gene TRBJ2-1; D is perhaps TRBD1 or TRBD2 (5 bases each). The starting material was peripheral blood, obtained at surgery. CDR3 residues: CASATGTTPYNEQFF. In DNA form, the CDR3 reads TGCGCCAGCGCTACCGGGACCACACCATACAATGAGCAGTTCTTC.